This TCR beta chain is from a study of T cells in Graves' hyperthyroidism and ophthalmopathy. Across the whole study: At initial diagnosis, before any treatment had begun, peripheral blood was obtained. Study-level findings and limits: Patients with ophthalmopathy were separated from those with stable hyperthyroidism by a 13 V-J model.

This clonotype was seen ten or more times. Its antigen is not identified. Amplification of TCR beta CDR3 regions used RNA as the template. An initial round of RT-PCR targeting the TCR CDR3 relied on the HTBI primer set. TCRdb fed the multiplex PCR reads into MiXCR, producing one record per CDR3 protein. The repertoire holds 350,000 to 400,000 distinct CDR3 sequences, with around 18% as singletons. Germline values: CDR1 MNHNS, CDR2 SASEGT. V was shortened by 7 bases and J by 3 bases, with 17 bases between the two germline ends. CDR3 length: 15 residues. The J gene is TRBJ2-3, the V gene TRBV6-1, with D possibly TRBD2 on 6 matching bases. The receptor was derived from a man aged 18 to 29 with Graves' ophthalmopathy. The sequencing input was blood. For the CDR3, the DNA is TGTGCCAGCAAGCGACATGCCGGGGGAACAGATACGCAGTATTTT. Its protein is CASKRHAGGTDTQYF.